The present entry profiles one TCR beta chain with its context. As yet, its antigen is unknown. Here immunoSEQ multiplex PCR was the method, and the copy in TCRdb shows in-frame clones only, minus some. The table includes 1.6 million or so clones, roughly 97% detected once. The source of the sample is a study of shared clonotypes between healthy human individuals. Study context: A few men and two women, aged 18 to 49, were donors. Study-wide findings and caveats: Non-shared clonotypes had lower generation probabilities than those shared by all four donors. It was expected that sequencing depth would affect clonotype sharing among donors.

This sequence originates from a man younger than 45 in good health. Sequenced input: naive CD4+ T cells sorted from blood. Subset noted: CD45RA+ positively selected.

This chain's CDR3 is CASSLGGINEKLFF. In nucleotides, the CDR3 is TGTGCCAGCAGCCTGGGGGGGATTAATGAAAAACTGTTTTTT. The chain employs TRBV7-9 and TRBJ1-4; weak D call: TRBD1 (5 bases). The CDR3 totals 14 residues. V lost 5 bases to trimming and J lost 4 bases, with 11 bases between them. Germline CDR1 and CDR2: SEHNR and FQNEAQ (reference sequence).